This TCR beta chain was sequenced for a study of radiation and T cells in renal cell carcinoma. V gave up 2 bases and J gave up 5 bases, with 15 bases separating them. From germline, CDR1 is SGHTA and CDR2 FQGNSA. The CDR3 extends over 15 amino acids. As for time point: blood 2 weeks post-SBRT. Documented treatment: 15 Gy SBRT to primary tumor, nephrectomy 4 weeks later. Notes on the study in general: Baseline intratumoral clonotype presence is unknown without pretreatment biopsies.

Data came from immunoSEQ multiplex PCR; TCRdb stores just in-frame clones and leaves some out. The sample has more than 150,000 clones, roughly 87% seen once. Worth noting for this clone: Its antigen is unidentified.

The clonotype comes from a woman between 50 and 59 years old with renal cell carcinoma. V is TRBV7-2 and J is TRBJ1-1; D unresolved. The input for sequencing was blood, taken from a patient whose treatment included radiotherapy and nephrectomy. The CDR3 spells CASSLYPTPGTEAFF. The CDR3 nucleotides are TGTGCCAGCAGCTTATACCCAACTCCGGGGACTGAAGCTTTCTTT.